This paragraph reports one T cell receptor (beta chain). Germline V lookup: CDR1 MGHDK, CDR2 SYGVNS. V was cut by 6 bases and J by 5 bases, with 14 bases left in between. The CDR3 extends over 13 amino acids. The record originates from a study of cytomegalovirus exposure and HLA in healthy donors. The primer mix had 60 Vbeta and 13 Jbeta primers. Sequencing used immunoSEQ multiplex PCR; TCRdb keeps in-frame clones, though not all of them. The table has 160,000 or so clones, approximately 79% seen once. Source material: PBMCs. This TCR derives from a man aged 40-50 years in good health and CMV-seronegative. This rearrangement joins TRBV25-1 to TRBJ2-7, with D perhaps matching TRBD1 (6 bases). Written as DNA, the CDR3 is TGTGCCAGCAGACAGGGTGGGGGCCACGAGCAGTACTTC. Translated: CASRQGGGHEQYF.